Below, 5 T cell receptor beta chains from the same sample are listed, as sequenced in a study of blood T cell repertoires in COVID-19 (TCRdb year 2020). To prepare the library, the immunoSEQ multiplex PCR assay was applied. The immuneACCESS repertoire file appears here via TCRdb, limited to in-frame rearrangements. These files lack a portion of the clones; in checked studies, under half of the deficit traces to unresolved V genes, and the cause of the others is not known. A total of roughly 220,000 clones appear in this sample, more than 75% of them only once. 8% to 9% of the sample is taken by the ten largest. Sample: peripheral blood. Source of these receptors: a woman at least 80 years old with COVID-19, enrolled during active disease.

V and J are TRBV4-2 and TRBJ2-7; 8 bases agree with TRBD2. This CDR3 is 18 amino acids long. Trimming took 3 bases from V and 2 from J; bases not matched to a gene: 15. Germline CDR1 LGHNA, CDR2 YNFKEQ. The CDR3 protein is CASSHTSLAGSSTYEQYF. In DNA, the CDR3 is TGTGCCAGCAGCCATACTAGCCTAGCGGGCTCCTCAACCTACGAGCAGTACTTC.

V is TRBV5-6 and J is TRBJ2-7; tentatively, D is TRBD2 (5 bases). This CDR3 is built from 15 residues. The V end was cut by 2 bases, the J end by 0 bases, with 12 bases between. CDR1 SGHDT and CDR2 YYEEEE come from the germline V gene. In DNA, the CDR3 is TGTGCCAGCAGCTTTCGGGGAAGCCTCTCCTACGAGCAGTACTTC. Protein product: CASSFRGSLSYEQYF.

The V call is TRBV4-1, the J call TRBJ2-3; the match to TRBD2 covers 16 bases. V dropped 4 bases and J dropped 9; count of bases not matched to a gene: 22. Per the germline V gene, CDR1 is MGHRA and CDR2 is YSYEKL. The CDR3 consists of 21 residues. The CDR3 DNA follows: TGCGCCAGCAGCCTACTAGGGACTAGCGGGGGGGCCATTAGCCCCCGGCGGACGCAGTATTTT. It encodes CASSLLGTSGGAISPRRTQYF.

The V and J genes are TRBV2 and TRBJ2-1, with D uncertain. In germline, CDR1 is SNHLY, CDR2 FYNNEI. The V end was cut by 6 bases, the J end by 9 bases, with 9 bases between. The CDR3 consists of 11 residues. Here the CDR3 reads CASRSEVEQFF. CDR3 nucleotide sequence: TGTGCCAGCAGGAGTGAGGTTGAGCAGTTCTTC.

This chain connects TRBV11-3 to TRBJ2-7; 7 nucleotides match TRBD1. Germline V lookup: CDR1 SGHNT, CDR2 YENEEA. J was trimmed by 4 bases and V by 2 bases; bases with no gene match: 8. CDR3 length: 15 amino acids. CDR3 nucleotide sequence: TGTGCCAGCAGCTTATCTGGGACAGAGCAGTACGAGCAGTACTTC. It specifies CASSLSGTEQYEQYF.